These T cell receptor beta chains were read from a single sample in a study of PD-1 blockade in classical Hodgkin lymphoma. Only in-frame clones appear in the TCRdb table, and some are missing; sequencing was by immunoSEQ multiplex PCR. Counted here are roughly 70,000 clones, over 55% occurring once; the ten biggest clones make up approximately 9.9%. The input for sequencing was peripheral blood mononuclear cells (PBMCs), taken before the second cycle of nivolumab. These TCRs come from a human donor with classical Hodgkin lymphoma. Each CDR3 is given with its conserved first and last residue. The D gene is left open where the match is weak. Only part of the rows carry a size: once, few, many, or a class if the clone is expanded.

abundance | d_gene | j_gene | len | v_gene | CDR3nt | CDR3aa
- | TRBD1 | TRBJ1-6 | 12 | TRBV30 | TGTGCCTGGAGTCCCCAACCCGGGACAGGGGCCTTT | CAWSPQPGTGAF
- | TRBD1 | TRBJ2-7 | 15 | TRBV27 | TGTGCCAGCAGTTTCGTGACAGGGGGCACCTACGAGCAGTACTTC | CASSFVTGGTYEQYF
few | - | TRBJ2-2 | 16 | TRBV6-5 | TGTGCCAGCAGTTACTCTCTCCCGCCTTTGGGCGGGGAGCTGTTTTTT | CASSYSLPPLGGELFF
- | - | TRBJ1-2 | 14 | TRBV27 | TGTGCCAGCAGTTCCCCCACCAAGGGCAAGGGCTACACCTTC | CASSSPTKGKGYTF
- | - | TRBJ2-7 | 13 | TRBV6-5 | TGTGCCAGCAGAAGGACCCTCGCCTACGAGCAGTACTTC | CASRRTLAYEQYF
- | TRBD2 | TRBJ2-1 | 15 | TRBV28 | TGTGCCAGCAGTTTATCGGGGCGGGGGTACGGTGAGCAGTTCTTC | CASSLSGRGYGEQFF
- | - | TRBJ2-3 | 13 | TRBV5-1 | TGCGCCAGCAGTAGGGAGATATCGGATACGCAGTATTTT | CASSREISDTQYF
once | - | TRBJ1-1 | 16 | TRBV5-6 | TGTGCCAGCAGCTGGACAGCCGGCCCCATGAACACTGAAGCTTTCTTT | CASSWTAGPMNTEAFF
- | - | TRBJ1-1 | 12 | TRBV4-1 | TGCGCCAGCAGCCAAGAAACATCACAAGCTTTCTTT | CASSQETSQAFF
- | - | TRBJ1-2 | 16 | TRBV9 | TGTGCCAGCAGCGGGCCGACCCTGTGGGGGGCGGATGGCTACACCTTC | CASSGPTLWGADGYTF
- | - | TRBJ2-3 | 14 | TRBV6-5 | TGTGCCAGCAGCCTCTCCGACACCACAGATACGCAGTATTTT | CASSLSDTTDTQYF
- | TRBD1 | TRBJ2-2 | 15 | TRBV9 | TGTGCCAGCAGCGTAACCGACAGGGGGGTCGGGGAGCTGTTTTTT | CASSVTDRGVGELFF
few | - | TRBJ1-1 | 15 | TRBV10-3 | TGTGCCATCAGTGAGGGTAACCTCGGCGGCACTGAAGCTTTCTTT | CAISEGNLGGTEAFF
- | TRBD1 | TRBJ2-1 | 15 | TRBV14 | TGTGCCAGCAGCCCATACAGGGGTAGTTACAATGAGCAGTTCTTC | CASSPYRGSYNEQFF